Following are 27 T cell receptor beta chains from one sample sequenced in a study of Ad26.COV2.S vaccination and SARS-CoV-2 variants (dated by TCRdb to the early 2020s). The library was built by means of the immunoSEQ multiplex PCR assay. TCRdb holds this immuneACCESS table with in-frame rearrangements only. Some clones are missing; in checked studies, unresolved V genes explain under half, and the rest has no known cause. A total of 440,000 or so clones appear in this sample, roughly 90% of them only once. The top ten constitute about 1.7% of the sample. What this sample's treatment or condition label stands for: about 20 received Ad26.COV2.S at low or high dose, single or two shots; a few received placebo; per-sample allocation not given. Repertoires of vaccine and placebo recipients were sequenced from samples taken on day 63 after the first injection. The sample consisted of peripheral blood, taken in a trial of Ad26.COV2.S vaccine versus placebo. The receptors derive from a person aged 18-65 years who received the Ad26.COV2.S COVID-19 vaccine or a placebo.

The chain carries TRBV18 and TRBJ2-1, with 8 bases lining up with TRBD2. Germline V lookup: CDR1 KGHSH, CDR2 LQKENI. The CDR3 contains 16 residues. V shed 5 bases and J 0 bases; nucleotides not matched to a gene: 6. This chain's CDR3 is CASSFAGGSSYNEQFF. The CDR3 nucleotides are TGTGCCAGCTCATTCGCGGGGGGTAGCTCCTACAATGAGCAGTTCTTC.

This chain connects TRBV9 to TRBJ2-7, with 8 bases lining up with TRBD2. In germline, CDR1 is SGDLS, CDR2 YYNGEE. Unmatched junction bases numbered 10, after V lost 4 bases and J lost 4 bases. The length of the CDR3 is 15 residues. CDR3 DNA sequence: TGTGCCAGCAGCTCGAGCGGGGGAGGACTATACGAGCAGTACTTC. This translates into CASSSSGGGLYEQYF.

V is TRBV27 and J is TRBJ1-1; D not resolved. The CDR3 contains 12 residues. Looked up from germline, CDR1 is MNHEY and CDR2 is SMNVEV (reference sequence). V was clipped by 4 bases and J by 8 bases, with 11 bases between them. CDR3 nucleotides: TGTGCCAGCAGTTCAGCGAACGGGGAAGCTTTCTTT. This gives the protein CASSSANGEAFF.

The chain uses TRBV3-1 (or the pseudogene TRBV3-2) and TRBJ1-2, with TRBD1 matching 7 bases. J lost 2 bases, V lost 5 bases, and 14 bases had no gene match. The CDR3 is 17 amino acids. The germline gives CDR1 LGHDT, CDR2 YNNKEL (reference sequence). In nucleotides, the CDR3 is TGTGCCAGCAGCTCCCCCCTCGGGGCAGGGGGAAACTATGGCTACACCTTC. It yields the protein CASSSPLGAGGNYGYTF.

This clone was detected once. The chain employs TRBV27 and TRBJ1-1; D is possibly TRBD1 (6 bases). V lost 10 bases and J lost 4, with 16 bases in between. The CDR3 has 13 amino acids. CDR1 and CDR2 from the germline V gene are MNHEY and SMNVEV (reference sequence). In DNA form, the CDR3 reads TGTGCCACCAAGGTCACAGGGTCCACTGAAGCTTTCTTT. This codes for CATKVTGSTEAFF.

The chain couples TRBV29-1 to TRBJ1-1; D unresolved. V was shortened by 3 bases and J by 1 base, with 15 bases between the two germline ends. The germline V gene encodes CDR1 SQVTM and CDR2 ANQGSEA. This CDR3 spans 15 amino acids. The DNA for the CDR3 is TGCAGCGTTGAGGGTTTTGAGACACCGAACACTGAAGCTTTCTTT. This translates into CSVEGFETPNTEAFF. The full variable domain, rest sourced from reference TRBV29-1 and TRBJ1-1, is SAVISQKPSRDICQRGTSLTIQCQVDSQVTMMFWYRQQPGQSLTLIATANQGSEATYESGFVIDKFPISRPNLTFSTLTVSNMSPEDSSIYLCSVEGFETPNTEAFFGQGTRLTVV.

The V gene is TRBV2, the J gene TRBJ2-5; tentatively, D is TRBD1 (6 bases). Germline lookup yields CDR1 SNHLY and CDR2 FYNNEI. Trimming cost V 8 bases and J 4 bases, with 20 bases left between them. This CDR3 contains 15 residues. CDR3 DNA: TGTGCCAGCGCCCCCCTGAGGGGGTTCGGAGAGACCCAGTACTTC. It translates to CASAPLRGFGETQYF.

The chain has TRBV7-9 and TRBJ2-7, with D possibly being TRBD1 (5 bases). V was pared by 5 bases and J by 0 bases, with 14 bases between. The CDR3 runs 15 residues. Germline lookup yields CDR1 SEHNR and CDR2 FQNEAQ (reference sequence). CDR3 sequence reads: CASSPRQTNSYEQYF. CDR3 DNA sequence: TGTGCCAGCAGCCCACGACAGACCAACTCCTACGAGCAGTACTTC.

The rearrangement uses TRBV28 and TRBJ1-2, with D unclear. This CDR3 contains 12 residues. The V gene lost 1 base and the J gene lost 7 bases, with 7 bases spanning the gap. Germline lookup yields CDR1 MDHEN and CDR2 SYDVKM. This CDR3 is CASSLLSSGYTF. In DNA, the CDR3 is TGTGCCAGCAGTTTATTATCGTCTGGCTACACCTTC.

The V gene is TRBV7-2, the J gene TRBJ2-7; D may correspond to TRBD1 or TRBD2 (5 bases each). The ends were cut back, 4 bases at V and 2 bases at J, with 12 bases in the middle. CDR3 length equals 14 residues. Germline CDR1 is SGHTA and CDR2 is FQGNSA. In nucleotides, the CDR3 is TGTGCCAGCAGCTCTCCGGGACGGACCTACGAGCAGTACTTC. Amino acids: CASSSPGRTYEQYF.

A single count supports this clone. The chain couples TRBV7-9 to TRBJ2-3, with TRBD2 matching 10 bases. This CDR3 region has 16 residues. From germline, CDR1 is SEHNR and CDR2 FQNEAQ (reference sequence). V was pared by 0 bases and J by 1 base, with 1 base of the junction left unmatched. The chain's CDR3 is CASSLAGTSGTDTQYF. The DNA of the CDR3 is TGTGCCAGCAGCTTAGCTGGGACTAGCGGCACAGATACGCAGTATTTT.

This chain connects TRBV3-1 (or the pseudogene TRBV3-2) to TRBJ1-6; D uncertain. The CDR3 consists of 16 residues. Germline CDR1 reads LGHDT; CDR2 reads YNNKEL (reference sequence). The germline V and J ends were trimmed by 1 base and 5 bases, with 12 bases remaining between them. This CDR3 is CASSQAGSGDNSPLHF. CDR3 coding DNA: TGTGCCAGCAGCCAAGCTGGATCCGGCGATAATTCACCCCTCCACTTT.

The genes are TRBV7-2 and TRBJ2-7; TRBD1 matches at 7 bases. Germline V lookup: CDR1 SGHTA, CDR2 FQGNSA. CDR3 length: 15 residues. V trimming: 5 bases; J trimming: 3 bases; junction bases outside the gene matches: 10. CDR3 residues: CASSLGTVEGYEQYF. The CDR3 nucleotides read TGTGCCAGCAGCCTGGGGACAGTCGAGGGCTACGAGCAGTACTTC.

The chain joins TRBV5-1 to TRBJ2-2; TRBD1 might be the D (6 bases). The CDR3 totals 13 residues. Trimming left V 4 bases short and J 5 bases short, with 9 bases between. CDR1 SGHRS and CDR2 YFSETQ come from the germline V gene. This CDR3 reads CASSPRGTGELFF. The CDR3 DNA is TGCGCCAGCAGCCCCAGGGGTACCGGGGAGCTGTTTTTT.

J is TRBJ1-5 and V is TRBV19, with 9 nucleotides matching TRBD1. CDR3 size: 14 residues. Germline V gene data show CDR1 as LNHDA and CDR2 as SQIVND (reference sequence). V gave up 4 bases and J gave up 9 bases; unmatched junction bases: 7. The CDR3 sequence: CASSSPTGGTPQHF. As DNA, the CDR3 is TGTGCCAGTAGTAGTCCTACAGGGGGCACGCCCCAGCATTTT.

The chain links TRBV28 to TRBJ1-5; D is perhaps TRBD1 (5 bases). Germline lookup yields CDR1 MDHEN and CDR2 SYDVKM. The V end was cut by 5 bases, the J end by 7 bases, with 21 bases between. The CDR3 is 16 residues long. The CDR3 protein is CASSPTEARAGQPQHF. CDR3 coding DNA: TGTGCCAGCAGTCCTACAGAGGCCCGGGCAGGGCAGCCCCAGCATTTT.

A single count supports this clone. This chain uses TRBV19 with TRBJ2-2, with D tentatively TRBD1 (5 bases). The V and J ends lost 7 bases and 9 bases respectively, with 9 bases between them. Germline CDR1 and CDR2: LNHDA and SQIVND (reference sequence). This CDR3 region has 11 residues. CDR3 residues: CASTWGRELFF. In DNA, the CDR3 is TGTGCCAGTACCTGGGGCCGGGAGCTGTTTTTT.

The chain joins TRBV5-6 to TRBJ2-1; 11 bases match TRBD2. CDR1 and CDR2 from the germline V gene are SGHDT and YYEEEE. The CDR3 has 17 amino acids. V shed 1 base, J shed 4 bases, and the junction held 7 bases outside the gene matches. Here the CDR3 reads CASSLPPTSGGYNEQFF. The DNA of the CDR3 is TGTGCCAGCAGCTTGCCCCCTACTAGCGGGGGTTACAATGAGCAGTTCTTC.

In DNA, the CDR3 is TGTGCCAGCAGTTTCATTGGACTAGCGGGGGGGCCCTTCACAGATACGCAGTATTTT. This sequence encodes CASSFIGLAGGPFTDTQYF. This chain connects TRBV28 to TRBJ2-3; 15 positions agree with TRBD2. The CDR3 is 19 amino acids. After removal of 3 bases from V and 2 bases from J, the junction contained 9 bases not matched to a gene. Germline V gene data show CDR1 as MDHEN and CDR2 as SYDVKM.

This chain connects TRBV7-2 to TRBJ2-7; TRBD1 matches 7 bases. V gave up 6 bases and J gave up 3 bases; unmatched junction bases: 2. This CDR3 has 12 amino acids. Germline values: CDR1 SGHTA, CDR2 FQGNSA. The CDR3 sequence is CASSRTGYEQYF. In nucleotides, the CDR3 is TGTGCCAGCAGTCGGACAGGCTACGAGCAGTACTTC.

Here the CDR3 reads CASSRQDHNEQFF. CDR3 nucleotide sequence: TGTGCCAGCAGCCGACAGGATCACAATGAGCAGTTCTTC. The chain joins TRBV28 to TRBJ2-1, with a tentative D call TRBD1 (6 bases). The CDR3 sequence is 13 residues long. Germline V gives CDR1 MDHEN, CDR2 SYDVKM. V was trimmed by 6 bases and J by 5 bases, leaving 11 bases between them.

Of note for this clone: The identical CDR3 is also encoded by other nucleotide sequences in the sample. The CDR3 loop is CASSIGLAGYNEQFF. CDR3 coding DNA: TGTGCCAGTAGTATTGGACTAGCGGGCTACAATGAGCAGTTCTTC. The chain uses TRBV19 and TRBJ2-1, with 11 positions matching TRBD2. The germline V gene encodes CDR1 LNHDA and CDR2 SQIVND (reference sequence). This CDR3 has 15 residues. The trim removed 3 bases at V and 3 bases at J, leaving 1 base unmatched.

The gene calls are TRBV15 and TRBJ1-6, with D unresolved. CDR1 and CDR2 from the germline V gene are LNHNV and YYDKDF (reference sequence). CDR3 length equals 14 residues. V gave up 1 base and J gave up 6 bases, with 7 bases separating them. CDR3 loop: CATSRAQTNSPLHF. In DNA form, the CDR3 reads TGTGCCACCAGCAGAGCCCAGACTAATTCACCCCTCCACTTT.

V usage is TRBV5-5 and J usage is TRBJ1-1; D remains ambiguous. Germline V gene sequence: CDR1 SGHKS, CDR2 YYEKEE (reference sequence). The CDR3 covers 14 residues. V lost 0 bases, J lost 1 base, and 7 bases lay in between. CDR3 sequence: CASSLVRSNTEAFF. DNA for the CDR3: TGTGCCAGCAGCTTGGTCAGGTCGAACACTGAAGCTTTCTTT.

This sequence joins TRBV12-3 or TRBV12-4 and TRBJ2-1, with 7 bases fitting TRBD2. The CDR3 is 13 amino acids. With 5 bases clipped from V and 9 bases from J, the junction kept 7 bases outside the gene matches. The CDR3 nucleotides read TGTGCCAGCAGTGCCGGACTAGTACCTGAGCAGTTCTTC. It translates to CASSAGLVPEQFF.

J is TRBJ2-3 and V is TRBV5-6; 8 nucleotides align to TRBD1. This CDR3 is built from 15 residues. Germline lookup yields CDR1 SGHDT and CDR2 YYEEEE. J was trimmed by 5 bases and V by 4 bases; bases with no gene match: 9. CDR3 DNA: TGTGCCAGCAGCCCTTACAGGGGGTCACTAGATACGCAGTATTTT. Translation: CASSPYRGSLDTQYF.

The chain carries TRBV5-8 and TRBJ1-2; 7 nucleotides align to TRBD1. Germline CDR1 reads SGHTS; CDR2 reads YDEGEE. The CDR3 is 14 amino acids. Trimming at V came to 0 bases and at J to 6 bases, leaving 5 bases not matched to a gene. CDR3 loop: CASSLEGGIDGYTF. DNA of the CDR3: TGTGCCAGCAGCTTGGAAGGGGGCATCGATGGCTACACCTTC.